This T cell receptor beta chain was identified in a study of OX40 agonist ivuxolimab in advanced cancers. General study results and limits: Dose levels from 0.1 to 3.0 mg/kg saw CD4+ and CD8+ blood T cells expand clonally by week 6.

Worth noting for this clone: Its antigen is unidentified.

The CDR3 contains 14 residues. Trimming took 0 bases from V and 0 from J; bases not matched to a gene: 0. CDR1 SGHRS and CDR2 YFSETQ come from the germline V gene. Repertoires were generated with immunoSEQ multiplex PCR, while TCRdb's copy carries only in-frame clones and drops some. Of some 76,000 clones in the sample, about 90% were seen once. The receptor comes from an adult with an advanced solid tumor such as melanoma, head and neck, liver or kidney cancer. This sequence joins TRBV5-1 and TRBJ2-7, with 7 bases lining up with TRBD1. Sequenced material: CD4+ or CD8+ T cells sorted from blood, taken in a trial of the OX40 agonist ivuxolimab. This chain's CDR3 is CASSLGDSSYEQYF. The CDR3 nucleotides read TGCGCCAGCAGCTTGGGGGACAGCTCCTACGAGCAGTACTTC.